The entry that follows covers one T cell receptor (beta chain) sequence. These data are taken from a study of T cell responses to AZD1222 COVID-19 vaccine. The protocol was immunoSEQ multiplex PCR, while the TCRdb copy is restricted to in-frame clones and leaves out a portion. The repertoire consists of 150,000 to 200,000 clones, with approximately 92% occurring once and the leading ten covering 8.5% to 12%. V lost 5 bases, J lost 8 bases, and 14 bases stayed unmatched. The CDR3 runs 16 residues. Germline assignment: CDR1 SGHTA and CDR2 FQGTGA. This TCR was recovered from an adult in good health. This specimen was peripheral blood, taken on day 0 of AZD1222 vaccination. The V gene is TRBV7-3, the J gene TRBJ1-4; 7 bases line up with TRBD1. DNA for the CDR3: TGTGCCAGCAGCCCAGGGACAGTAAGGGTTGGGGAAAAACTGTTTTTT. This codes for CASSPGTVRVGEKLFF. The whole variable domain, remainder taken from reference TRBV7-3 and TRBJ1-4, is GAGVSQTPSNKVTEKGKYVELRCDPISGHTALYWYRQSLGQGPEFLIYFQGTGAADDSGLPNDRFFAVRPEGSVSTLKIQRTERGDSAVYLCASSPGTVRVGEKLFFGSGTQLSVL.